The sequence of this T cell receptor beta chain was determined in a study of blood T cell repertoires in COVID-19 (dated by TCRdb to about 2020). Turning to the overall study: Samples from collaborators originated in the United States, Italy and Spain and spanned both the acute and convalescent phases of COVID-19. The material from the prospective study consisted of cDNA or gDNA derived from T cells, B-cell-depleted T cells, or PBMCs. Subjects who had been exposed to COVID-19, were actively infected with it, or had recovered from it provided the deeply sampled blood TCRbeta repertoires that made up the dataset. The repertoires were made available in a free public database intended to serve as a resource for research on the immune response to SARS-CoV-2. Samples came from the ongoing ImmuneRACE study (first 160 participants) plus 1,254 subjects from 6 global collaborators. Nearly every sample came with metadata listing a de-identified subject ID, COVID-19 status, age in years and sex. Where available, HLA class I and class II types were taken from metadata supplied by the sample provider and were not determined by assay-based typing.

TCRbeta CDR3 regions were amplified from genomic DNA using the immunoSEQ Assay, a bias-controlled multiplex PCR. The authors' pipeline ran thus. Within the assay, amplification of reference gene primers was used to estimate how many nucleated cells each sample contained. Sequence reads were collapsed and filtered to measure the absolute abundance of every unique TCRbeta CDR3 rearrangement. For each sample, productive Simpson clonality was calculated as the square root of Simpson's diversity index across productive rearrangements. The clones in this table, taken by TCRdb from immuneACCESS, are in-frame only. Not every clone is retained; where verified, under half of the shortfall comes from an unresolved V gene, and the cause of the rest is unknown. That table furnishes V, J and clone size, whereas the DNA furnished D and trimming. This sample holds about 48,000 clones; around 79% were observed only once. The ten largest clonotypes hold around a fifth of the sample.

V and J are trimmed by 1 base and 4 bases, and the gene matches miss 0 bases of the junction. The CDR3 spans 13 residues, from the cysteine through the phenylalanine. Kept here is only the CDR3 DNA, which spans 39 bases and is read in frame from base 1. From the germline V gene (reference sequence), CDR1 is LGHDT and CDR2 is YNNKEL. Whole blood was collected in K2EDTA tubes by collaborating institutions according to the institutions' own protocols. For TCRbeta analysis, collaborators shipped samples as frozen whole blood, isolated PBMCs, or DNA extracted from either of those sample types. To note about this clone: Its target antigen remains unknown. The input lacks base qualities; no much larger clone sits a single base away.

General conclusions and limits of the study: The amount of clinical and demographic metadata varied by source and participant and was provided uncurated.

The sample comprised peripheral blood. This chain is built from TRBV3-1 (or the pseudogene TRBV3-2) and TRBJ1-2; 7 middle bases align to TRBD1. The receptor comes from a human donor with active or convalescent COVID-19. The donor label of this sample is uncertain. The encoded CDR3 is CASSQGQGYGYTF. The DNA reads TGTGCCAGCAGCCAAGGACAGGGCTATGGCTACACCTTC.